This record concerns one T cell receptor (beta chain) sequence. Its antigen is unidentified. This sample is drawn from a study of cytomegalovirus exposure and HLA in healthy donors. Study-level results: Listed as cytomegalovirus-associated were approximately 160 TCR beta chains.

With 60 Vbeta and 13 Jbeta primers, the PCR was carried out. Authors' processing steps: Later, 65 million to 90 million unique TCR beta chains were counted in an analysis, and roughly 11 million of them were shared. Method: immunoSEQ multiplex PCR; TCRdb's copy keeps in-frame clones and lacks some. Clone size and the V and J calls come from that table; the DNA yielded D and trimming. The sample records about 190,000 clones, roughly 80% being singletons. Germline V gene lookup returns CDR1 MNHEY and CDR2 SMNVEV (reference sequence). This CDR3 is built from 13 residues. Trimming pared 8 bases from V and 3 bases from J, leaving 11 bases between.

The V gene is TRBV27, the J gene TRBJ2-1; D may be TRBD2 (5 bases). Input material: PBMCs. The source is a male donor in good health and CMV-seronegative. The CDR3 DNA follows: TGTGCCAGCTCCGTACTAGACTACAATGAGCAGTTCTTC. Translating gives CASSVLDYNEQFF.